These 16 T cell receptor beta chains were all obtained from the same sample, sequenced in a study of T cell changes during pregnancy in multiple sclerosis (dated by TCRdb to the late 2010s). The library was obtained by the immunoSEQ multiplex PCR assay. TCRdb limited this immuneACCESS table to in-frame rearrangements with V and J called. A share of clones is missing; checked studies link under half to unresolved V genes, and the rest is unexplained. For this sample there are about 94,000 clones; under 95% appear just once. 0.99% of the sample lies in the top ten. The input for sequencing was peripheral blood, taken after pregnancy. The receptors stem from a female donor with multiple sclerosis, enrolled in a pregnancy study.

On this clone itself: The same CDR3 is also encoded by other DNA sequences in this sample. This sequence joins TRBV5-6 and TRBJ1-1; weak D call: TRBD1 (6 bases). CDR1 is SGHDT, CDR2 YYEEEE, per germline. The germline V and J ends were trimmed by 0 bases and 5 bases, with 8 bases remaining between them. The CDR3 sequence is 13 residues long. CDR3 nucleotides: TGTGCCAGCAGCTTGGGGGGGCGGACTGAAGCTTTCTTT. Its translation is CASSLGGRTEAFF. The full variable domain, its missing parts supplied by reference TRBV5-6 and TRBJ1-1, is DAGVTQSPTHLIKTRGQQVTLRCSPKSGHDTVSWYQQALGQGPQFIFQYYEEEERQRGNFPDRFSGHQFPNYSSELNVNALLLGDSALYLCASSLGGRTEAFFGQGTRLTVV.

The V call is TRBV15, the J call TRBJ1-1; D gene ambiguous. Germline V CDR1 and CDR2: LNHNV, YYDKDF (reference sequence). The germline V and J ends were trimmed by 0 bases and 6 bases, with 11 bases remaining between them. The CDR3 loop spans 14 amino acids. CDR3 sequence: CATSREGEGAEAFF. The CDR3 coding sequence is TGTGCCACCAGCAGAGAAGGTGAGGGAGCTGAAGCTTTCTTT.

This chain joins TRBV12-5 and TRBJ2-1, with TRBD2 identical over 10 bases. Germline loops: CDR1 LGHNT, CDR2 FRNRAP. This CDR3 comprises 17 residues. J lost 5 bases, V lost 6 bases, and 13 bases had no gene match. The DNA of the CDR3 is TGTGCTAGTGGGGGCACCCCCAGCGGGAGGGATAACAATGAGCAGTTCTTC. Translated, it gives CASGGTPSGRDNNEQFF.

The chain combines TRBV10-3 with TRBJ2-7; D ambiguous. This CDR3 has 15 residues. V was trimmed by 2 bases and J by 0 bases, leaving 11 bases between them. Germline V gene lookup returns CDR1 ENHRY and CDR2 SYGVKD. CDR3 nucleotide sequence: TGTGCCATCAGTGAGCTCCTTTCGAGCTCCTACGAGCAGTACTTC. This sequence encodes CAISELLSSSYEQYF.

The chain links TRBV18 to TRBJ2-7; 7 nucleotides line up with TRBD2. This CDR3 region has 14 residues. V lost 6 bases to trimming and J lost 2 bases; unmatched junction nucleotides: 7. CDR1 KGHSH and CDR2 LQKENI come from the germline V gene. CDR3 in DNA: TGTGCCAGCTCCATTTTCCGGGGGGCCTACGAGCAGTACTTC. Residues: CASSIFRGAYEQYF.

This clone was seen once. This chain joins TRBV9 and TRBJ2-2; 7 bases align to TRBD1. This CDR3 region has 16 residues. J gave up 5 bases and V 3 bases, and 10 bases lay outside the gene matches. CDR1 and CDR2 (germline): SGDLS, YYNGEE. CDR3 sequence: CASSGRQGGVTGELFF. Here the CDR3 DNA reads TGTGCCAGCAGCGGGCGACAGGGCGGTGTTACCGGGGAGCTGTTTTTT.

This rearrangement joins TRBV29-1 to TRBJ2-5; the D is unclear. Germline CDR1 and CDR2: SQVTM and ANQGSEA. The CDR3 is 10 residues long. The ends were cut back, 6 bases at V and 7 bases at J, with 9 bases in the middle. CDR3 DNA: TGCAGCGTCCTATACGGGACCCAGTACTTC. It is translated as CSVLYGTQYF.

The chain employs TRBV7-9 and TRBJ2-2; possibly TRBD2 for D (6 bases). V lost 2 bases to trimming and J lost 5 bases, with 15 bases between them. The length of the CDR3 is 16 residues. The germline V gene has CDR1 SEHNR and CDR2 FQNEAQ (reference sequence). The CDR3 is CASSLFGTGRTGELFF. The CDR3 DNA reads as TGTGCCAGCAGCTTATTCGGGACGGGGAGGACCGGGGAGCTGTTTTTT.

The CDR3 coding sequence is TGTGCCAGCAGTGCACAGCAGGAGACCCAGTACTTC. It translates to CASSAQQETQYF. This rearrangement joins TRBV6-1 to TRBJ2-5; D is undetermined. V lost 4 bases to trimming and J lost 5 bases, with 8 bases between them. CDR3 length equals 12 residues. Germline CDR1 MNHNS, CDR2 SASEGT.

This clone was observed a few times. The chain links TRBV29-1 to TRBJ2-1; 12 bases are a match to TRBD2. Germline V lookup: CDR1 SQVTM, CDR2 ANQGSEA. The CDR3 is 14 amino acids. Trimming took 6 bases from V and 9 from J; bases not matched to a gene: 9. The CDR3 is CSVPSGRAAGEQFF. The DNA for the CDR3 is TGCAGCGTCCCTAGCGGGAGGGCCGCGGGTGAGCAGTTCTTC.

This chain links TRBV6-1 with TRBJ2-2, with 7 bases that match TRBD1. CDR1 is MNHNS and CDR2 is SASEGT in the germline V gene. The J segment lost 5 bases and the V segment lost 6 bases, leaving 9 bases of the junction unmatched. CDR3 size: 15 residues. As DNA, the CDR3 is TGTGCCAGCAGGGGCAACAGGGGTCCTACCGGGGAGCTGTTTTTT. Translated: CASRGNRGPTGELFF.

This clone was observed once. The J gene is TRBJ2-4, the V gene TRBV11-2; 7 bases map to TRBD2. Germline values: CDR1 SGHAT, CDR2 FQNNGV. V was pared by 1 base and J by 6 bases, with 18 bases of the junction left unmatched. This CDR3 region has 19 residues. For the CDR3, the DNA is TGTGCCAGCAGCTTAGTGGGGTTCAGTGGGGGGGAGGGGAGAAACATTCAGTACTTC. Translated, it gives CASSLVGFSGGEGRNIQYF.

The genes are TRBV5-6 and TRBJ1-3, with 9 bases identical to TRBD1. Germline assignment: CDR1 SGHDT and CDR2 YYEEEE. The CDR3 extends over 16 amino acids. With 4 bases clipped from V and 3 bases from J, the junction kept 8 bases outside the gene matches. The CDR3 spells CASSLTGGAGGNTIYF. The CDR3, as DNA: TGTGCCAGCAGCCTAACAGGGGGCGCAGGTGGAAACACCATATATTTT.

This sequence joins TRBV19 and TRBJ1-5; D is unresolved. The germline V and J ends were trimmed by 4 bases and 7 bases, with 11 bases remaining between them. CDR3 length equals 13 residues. Germline CDR1 reads LNHDA; CDR2 reads SQIVND (reference sequence). The CDR3 sequence is CASSTSGWQPQHF. CDR3 DNA: TGTGCCAGTAGTACTTCGGGGTGGCAGCCCCAGCATTTT.

The chain recombines TRBV19 with TRBJ1-1, with no clear D. Per germline, CDR1 LNHDA and CDR2 SQIVND (reference sequence). This CDR3 contains 19 residues. Trimming took 2 bases from V and 2 from J, leaving 24 bases between them. The CDR3 loop reads CASSIRMTKPGAINTEAFF. The CDR3, as DNA: TGTGCCAGTAGTATACGAATGACTAAACCGGGAGCGATAAACACTGAAGCTTTCTTT.

This chain uses TRBV4-1 with TRBJ2-7; 9 nucleotides agree with TRBD1. Germline CDR1 is MGHRA and CDR2 is YSYEKL. The J segment lost 4 bases and the V segment lost 6 bases, leaving 10 bases of the junction unmatched. The CDR3 extends over 15 amino acids. This chain's CDR3 is CASSLHGTGQYEQYF. The CDR3 DNA is TGCGCCAGCAGTCTCCATGGGACAGGGCAATACGAGCAGTACTTC.